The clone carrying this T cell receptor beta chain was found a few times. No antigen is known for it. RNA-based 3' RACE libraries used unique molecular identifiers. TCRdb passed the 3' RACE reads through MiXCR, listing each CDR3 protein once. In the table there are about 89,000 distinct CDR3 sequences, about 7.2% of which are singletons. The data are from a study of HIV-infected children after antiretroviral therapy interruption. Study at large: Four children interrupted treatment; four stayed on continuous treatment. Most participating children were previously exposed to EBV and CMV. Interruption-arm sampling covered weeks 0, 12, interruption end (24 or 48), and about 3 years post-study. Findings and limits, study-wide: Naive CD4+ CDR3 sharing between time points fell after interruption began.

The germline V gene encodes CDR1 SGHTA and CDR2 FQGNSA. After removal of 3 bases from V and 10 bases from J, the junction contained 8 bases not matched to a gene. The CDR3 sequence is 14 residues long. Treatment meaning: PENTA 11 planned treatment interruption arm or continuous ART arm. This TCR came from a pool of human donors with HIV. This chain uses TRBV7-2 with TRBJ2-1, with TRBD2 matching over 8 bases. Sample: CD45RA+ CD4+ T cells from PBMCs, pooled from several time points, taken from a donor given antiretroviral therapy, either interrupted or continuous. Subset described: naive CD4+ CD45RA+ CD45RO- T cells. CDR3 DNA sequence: TGTGCCAGCAGCTTCCGGGGCCAGCGGGGGGAGCAGTTCTTC. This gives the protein CASSFRGQRGEQFF.